These 28 T cell receptor beta chains were sequenced from one sample in a study of molecular identifiers for immune sequencing clone quantification. TCRdb independently ran MiXCR on the PCR reads; one entry per CDR3 protein. Of hundreds of thousands of distinct CDR3 sequences in the sample, over 20% were seen once. Material: naive CD8+ T cells from blood, with Jurkat cell RNA spiked in. Subset of the sample: FACS-sorted CD8+CD4-CCR7+CD45RA+ naive T cells. The receptor source for this set is a human donor in good health. Some libraries in this study had Jurkat cell RNA spiked in.

This clonotype was seen many times. This sequence joins TRBV13 and TRBJ2-5, with D possibly TRBD2 on 5 matching bases. Trimming removed 4 bases from V and 4 bases from J, with 13 bases in between. This CDR3 is built from 14 residues. Germline V gene sequence: CDR1 PRHDT, CDR2 FYEKMQ (reference sequence). CDR3 loop: CASSSDRGRETQYF. In DNA, the CDR3 is TGTGCCAGCAGCTCTGACCGGGGAAGAGAGACCCAGTACTTC.

About this clonotype: A much larger clone is a single base away; this may be a read error. The V call is TRBV4-3, the J call TRBJ2-3; weak D call: TRBD1 (6 bases). The CDR3 loop spans 15 amino acids. Germline V lookup: CDR1 LGHNA, CDR2 YSLEER. The CDR3: CASSPLGGDTGTQYF. The DNA for the CDR3 is TGCGCCAGCAGCCCCTTAGGGGGAGACACAGGTACGCAGTATTTT.

The chain has TRBV3-1 and TRBJ2-2; tentatively, D is TRBD1 or TRBD2 (5 bases each). V lost 4 bases, J lost 2 bases, and 8 bases lay in between. The CDR3 has 14 residues. Germline V CDR1 and CDR2: LGHDT, YNNKEL (reference sequence). CDR3 DNA: TGTGCCAGCAGCCTAAGGGACAACACCGGGGAGCTGTTTTTT. It is translated as CASSLRDNTGELFF.

As regards this clonotype: A much larger clone differs from this one at a single base, so this may be a read error. The chain combines TRBV20-1 with TRBJ2-7; TRBD1 matches 10 bases. Germline-derived CDR1 and CDR2 are DFQATT and SNEGSKA (reference sequence). CDR3 length: 13 amino acids. In nucleotides, the CDR3 is TGCAGTGCTAGTGGGGACAGGGGCTACGGGCAGTACTTC. Protein product: CSASGDRGYGQYF.

This clonotype was counted between two and nine times. This chain connects TRBV29-1 to TRBJ2-2, with TRBD2 identical over 11 bases. Looked up from germline, CDR1 is SQVTM and CDR2 is ANQGSEA. The CDR3 runs 17 residues. V lost 7 bases, J lost 3 bases, and 13 bases stayed unmatched. The CDR3 DNA is TGCAGCGCTTCTAGCGGGGGGCCCCACGCGGACACCGGGGAGCTGTTTTTT. It translates to CSASSGGPHADTGELFF.

V gene TRBV19 combines with J gene TRBJ2-7, with D possibly TRBD2 on 5 matching bases. The CDR3 covers 14 residues. The V end was cut by 5 bases, the J end by 4 bases, with 15 bases between. Per the germline V gene, CDR1 is LNHDA and CDR2 is SQIVND (reference sequence). The CDR3 protein is CASSGSGLYYEQYF. CDR3 sequence (DNA): TGTGCCAGTAGTGGATCGGGATTATATTACGAGCAGTACTTC.

A remark on this clonotype: Since a much larger clone is just one base distant, this may be a read error. The chain employs TRBV20-1 and TRBJ1-1; D remains ambiguous. Germline assignment: CDR1 DFQATT and CDR2 SNEGSKA (reference sequence). Trimming removed 2 bases from V and 4 bases from J, with 11 bases in between. CDR3 length equals 13 residues. The CDR3 reads CSARPRRATEAFF. The CDR3 DNA is TGCAGTGCTAGACCCAGGAGGGCCACTGAAGCTTTCTTT.

At least ten counts were recorded for this clonotype. V and J are TRBV27 and TRBJ1-1; D is ambiguous. The CDR3 covers 14 residues. Germline lookup yields CDR1 MNHEY and CDR2 SMNVEV (reference sequence). Trimming removed 2 bases at V and 3 bases at J, with 10 bases between. The CDR3 DNA is TGTGCCAGCAGTTTAACCGGGTCGTACACTGAAGCTTTCTTT. This codes for CASSLTGSYTEAFF.

A remark on this clonotype: Germline and junction disagree at one end, which may indicate a read error. This chain uses TRBV4-3 with TRBJ2-7; the D call may be TRBD1 or TRBD2 (5 bases each). Germline CDR1 is LGHNA and CDR2 is YSLEER. The CDR3 has 15 amino acids. The CDR3 coding sequence is TGCGCCAGCAGCCAAGATCTGGGGACCGCCTACGAGCGGTACTTC. It translates to CASSQDLGTAYERYF.

This clonotype came up many times. This sequence joins TRBV12-3 or TRBV12-4 and TRBJ2-5, with TRBD1 as a possible D gene (6 bases). Trimming pared 3 bases from V and 0 bases from J, leaving 8 bases between. The CDR3 spans 14 residues. CDR3 sequence reads: CASSFHRDQETQYF. The DNA of the CDR3 is TGTGCCAGCAGTTTCCACAGGGACCAAGAGACCCAGTACTTC.

This clonotype has ten or more counts. The genes are TRBV29-1 and TRBJ2-3, with 8 bases lining up with TRBD1. The CDR3 covers 13 residues. J gave up 5 bases and V 3 bases, and 4 bases lay outside the gene matches. In germline, CDR1 is SQVTM, CDR2 ANQGSEA. Here the CDR3 DNA reads TGCAGCGTTGATTTACAGGGGGGAGATACGCAGTATTTT. The encoded protein is CSVDLQGGDTQYF.

The sample holds many counts of this clonotype. This chain joins TRBV28 and TRBJ1-5; 8 bases map to TRBD1. The trim removed 4 bases at V and 5 bases at J, leaving 4 bases unmatched. The CDR3 runs 14 residues. Germline values: CDR1 MDHEN, CDR2 SYDVKM. The CDR3 nucleotides are TGTGCCAGCAGTTCCGGACAGGGAGATCAGCCCCAGCATTTT. Translated, it gives CASSSGQGDQPQHF.

The CDR3: CSVERRDRYNEQFF. CDR3 bases: TGCAGCGTTGAACGGCGGGACCGCTACAATGAGCAGTTCTTC. V is TRBV29-1 and J is TRBJ2-1; TRBD2 is a possible D gene (6 bases). Looked up from germline, CDR1 is SQVTM and CDR2 is ANQGSEA. V lost 2 bases, J lost 3 bases, and 11 bases lay in between. The CDR3 loop spans 14 amino acids.

The chain combines TRBV19 with TRBJ1-5; TRBD1 matches at 8 bases. Trimming removed 3 bases from V and 1 base from J; junction bases left unmatched: 5. The germline V gene encodes CDR1 LNHDA and CDR2 SQIVND (reference sequence). The CDR3 has 16 amino acids. The CDR3 region is CASSISGGRSNQPQHF. CDR3 coding DNA: TGTGCCAGTAGTATCTCAGGGGGCAGGAGCAATCAGCCCCAGCATTTT.

There are many counts of this clonotype. The CDR3 protein is CASSYVGQPQHF. The CDR3 DNA follows: TGTGCCAGCAGTTACGTTGGACAGCCCCAGCATTTT. The chain recombines TRBV6-2 or TRBV6-3 with TRBJ1-5; D uncertain. Trimming took 2 bases from V and 7 from J, leaving 6 bases between them. The CDR3 has 12 residues. The germline CDR1 and CDR2 sequences are MNHEY and SVGEGT.

This clonotype appeared many times. The chain joins TRBV5-1 to TRBJ2-7; TRBD2 agrees at 9 bases. This CDR3 is 16 amino acids long. V was pared by 3 bases and J by 3 bases, with 10 bases of the junction left unmatched. The germline V gene has CDR1 SGHRS and CDR2 YFSETQ. CDR3 region: CASSWDSSGIIYEQYF. In DNA form, the CDR3 reads TGCGCCAGCAGCTGGGATTCTAGCGGGATAATCTACGAGCAGTACTTC.

About this clonotype: Given a much more abundant clone one base away, this may be a read error. The chain recombines TRBV9 with TRBJ2-1; 9 bases align to TRBD2. CDR3 length: 15 amino acids. Germline loops: CDR1 SGDLS, CDR2 YYNGEE. CDR3 in DNA: TGTGCCAGCAGCGAGACTAGCGGCAGATACAATGGGCAGTTCTTC. Translated, it gives CASSETSGRYNGQFF.

This clonotype was observed at least ten times. The J gene is TRBJ2-6, the V gene TRBV7-9, with 7 bases identical to TRBD1. Germline CDR1 reads SEHNR; CDR2 reads FQNEAQ (reference sequence). This CDR3 contains 16 residues. Trimming took 6 bases from V and 0 from J; bases not matched to a gene: 5. The CDR3 protein is CASSPTGDSGANVLTF. In DNA form, the CDR3 reads TGTGCCAGCAGTCCTACAGGGGACTCTGGGGCCAACGTCCTGACTTTC.

This clonotype was counted ten times or more. The V and J genes are TRBV25-1 and TRBJ2-7; no clear D. In germline, CDR1 is MGHDK, CDR2 SYGVNS. The CDR3 runs 14 residues. Between the trimmed V and J ends, which lost 5 bases and 6 bases, there was a span of 17 bases. CDR3: CASSQDLPGVEQYF. CDR3 nucleotide sequence: TGTGCCAGCAGTCAAGATCTTCCAGGAGTCGAGCAGTACTTC.

Only a few counts were recorded for this clonotype. CDR3 protein: CASSLVSGVSSYNEQFF. The CDR3 nucleotides read TGTGCCAGCAGCTTAGTATCCGGGGTAAGCTCCTACAATGAGCAGTTCTTC. V and J are TRBV7-6 and TRBJ2-1, with D tentatively TRBD2 (5 bases). The V end was cut by 1 base, the J end by 0 bases, with 13 bases between. The CDR3 covers 17 residues. The germline V gene has CDR1 SGHVS and CDR2 FNYEAQ.

Ten or more counts support this clonotype. The chain employs TRBV2 and TRBJ2-7; D may be TRBD1 or TRBD2 (5 bases each). The CDR3 is 14 residues long. V gave up 2 bases and J gave up 13 bases, with 21 bases separating them. The germline gives CDR1 SNHLY, CDR2 FYNNEI. CDR3 DNA sequence: TGTGCCAGCAGTGAATGGGGGACGGGCCAGGAGGCATACTTC. Its translation is CASSEWGTGQEAYF.

In this sample, this clonotype turned up many times. The rearrangement uses TRBV18 and TRBJ1-4; maybe TRBD1 (5 bases). V was cut by 1 base and J by 8 bases, with 20 bases left in between. Germline CDR1 reads KGHSH; CDR2 reads LQKENI. This CDR3 has 17 amino acids. The DNA of the CDR3 is TGTGCCAGCTCACCACGAGAGCCGGGGCGGTCAGCGGAAAAACTGTTTTTT. Translating gives CASSPREPGRSAEKLFF.

The sample holds many counts of this clonotype. The CDR3 nucleotides are TGCAGTGCTAGAGATGTAGGCAACCAAGAGACCCAGTACTTC. Translated, it gives CSARDVGNQETQYF. The V call is TRBV20-1, the J call TRBJ2-5; D gene uncertain. The CDR3 spans 14 residues. The V gene's germline CDR1 is DFQATT and CDR2 SNEGSKA (reference sequence). V was cut by 0 bases and J by 0 bases, with 8 bases left in between.

This clonotype was picked up one time. A read error is possible here, since a much larger clone lies one base away. The V call is TRBV2, the J call TRBJ2-7; 10 bases match TRBD2. This CDR3 has 15 amino acids. Germline V gene lookup returns CDR1 SNHLY and CDR2 FYNNEI. J was trimmed by 3 bases and V by 6 bases; bases with no gene match: 8. In DNA, the CDR3 is TGTGCCAGCAGAGGGACTAGCGAGACTGTCTACGAGCAGTACTTC. This translates into CASRGTSETVYEQYF. Full variable domain (outside the CDR3, taken from reference TRBV2 and TRBJ2-7): EPEVTQTPSHQVTQMGQEVILRCVPISNHLYFYWYRQILGQKVEFLVSFYNNEISEKSEIFDDQFSVERPDGSNFTLKIRSTKLEDSAMYFCASRGTSETVYEQYFGPGTRLTVT.

In the case of this clonotype: A read error may explain this, as a much larger clone is one base away. This rearrangement joins TRBV24-1 to TRBJ2-1; D gene ambiguous. CDR1 is KGHDR, CDR2 SFDVKD, per germline. This CDR3 is built from 13 residues. The DNA for the CDR3 is TGTGCCACCAGTGTACAGCCCTACAATGAGCAGCTCTTC. Its protein is CATSVQPYNEQLF.

This clonotype was detected many times. The chain has TRBV6-5 and TRBJ2-5; no clear D gene. The CDR3 sequence is 14 residues long. The V end lost 6 bases, the J end lost 1 base, and 12 bases lay between the germline ends. Germline CDR1 MNHEY, CDR2 SVGAGI. CDR3 in DNA: TGTGCCAGCAGGCGAGGACCCACCCAAGAGACCCAGTACTTC. It yields the protein CASRRGPTQETQYF.

As to this clonotype: Possible read error: a much larger clone is one base away. The chain's CDR3 is CSARGGRTPTYEQCF. CDR3 in DNA: TGCAGTGCTAGAGGGGGCAGGACTCCGACCTACGAGCAGTGCTTC. J is TRBJ2-7 and V is TRBV20-1; possibly TRBD1 or TRBD2 for D (5 bases each). The CDR3 is made up of 15 amino acids. Looked up from germline, CDR1 is DFQATT and CDR2 is SNEGSKA (reference sequence).

Comment on this clonotype: A much larger clone sits a single nucleotide away, making a read error possible. The chain employs TRBV27 and TRBJ2-6; 7 bases agree with TRBD1. The germline gives CDR1 MNHEY, CDR2 SMNVEV (reference sequence). V dropped 0 bases and J dropped 2; count of bases not matched to a gene: 7. This CDR3 has 18 amino acids. Here the CDR3 DNA reads TGTGCCAGCAGTTTATCGGTACAGGGGTGGCCTGGGGCCAACGTCCTGACTTTC. Translated, it gives CASSLSVQGWPGANVLTF.